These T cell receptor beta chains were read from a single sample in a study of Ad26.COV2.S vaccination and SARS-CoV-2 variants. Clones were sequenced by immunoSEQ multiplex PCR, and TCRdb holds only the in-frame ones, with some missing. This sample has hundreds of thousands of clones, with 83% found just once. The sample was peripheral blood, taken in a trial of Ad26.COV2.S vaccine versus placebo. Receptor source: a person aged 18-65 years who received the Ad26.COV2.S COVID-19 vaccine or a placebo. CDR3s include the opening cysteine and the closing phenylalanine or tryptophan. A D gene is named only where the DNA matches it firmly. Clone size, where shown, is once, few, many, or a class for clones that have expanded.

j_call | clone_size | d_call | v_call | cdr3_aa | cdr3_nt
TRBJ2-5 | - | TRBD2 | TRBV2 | CASRGLEQETQYF | TGTGCCAGCAGAGGACTAGAGCAAGAGACCCAGTACTTC
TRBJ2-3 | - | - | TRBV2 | CATRGPTDTQYF | TGTGCGACCCGGGGGCCCACAGATACGCAGTATTTT
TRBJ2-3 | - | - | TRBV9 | CASSVGPTDILRDTQYF | TGTGCCAGCAGCGTAGGACCGACGGACATACTAAGGGATACGCAGTATTTT
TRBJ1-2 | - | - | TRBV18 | CASSPPGINYGYTF | TGTGCCAGCTCACCACCAGGGATCAACTATGGCTACACCTTC
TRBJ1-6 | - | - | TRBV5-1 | CASSLGYAGNSPLHF | TGCGCCAGCAGCTTGGGGTATGCAGGGAATTCACCCCTCCACTTT
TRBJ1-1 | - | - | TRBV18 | CASSRERRGAGTEAFF | TGTGCCAGCTCACGCGAACGGCGGGGAGCGGGTACTGAAGCTTTCTTT
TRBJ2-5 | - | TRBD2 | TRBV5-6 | CASRLNSGGAETQYF | TGTGCCAGCAGACTCAATTCGGGAGGGGCGGAGACCCAGTACTTC
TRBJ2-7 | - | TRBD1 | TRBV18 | CASSPLQVDRGGEQYF | TGTGCCAGCTCACCTCTTCAGGTGGACAGGGGAGGCGAGCAGTACTTC
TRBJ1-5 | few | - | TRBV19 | CASSYRNSNQPQHF | TGTGCCAGTAGTTACAGAAATAGCAATCAGCCCCAGCATTTT
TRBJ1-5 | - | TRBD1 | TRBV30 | CAWGGPRDRDNQPQHF | TGTGCCTGGGGGGGGCCTCGGGACAGAGACAATCAGCCCCAGCATTTT
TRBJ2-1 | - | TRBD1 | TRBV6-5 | CASGTGYEQFF | TGTGCCAGCGGGACAGGGTATGAGCAGTTCTTC
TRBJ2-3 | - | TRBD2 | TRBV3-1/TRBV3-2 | CASSLGLAGFYTDTQYF | TGTGCCAGCAGCCTCGGACTAGCGGGATTTTACACAGATACGCAGTATTTT
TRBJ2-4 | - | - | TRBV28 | CASSLVNIQYF | TGTGCCAGCAGTTTGGTAAACATTCAGTACTTC
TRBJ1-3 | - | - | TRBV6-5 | CASSYSTGVNTIYF | TGTGCCAGCAGTTACTCGACAGGCGTAAACACCATATATTTT
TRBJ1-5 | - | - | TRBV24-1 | CATSDLGEQPQHF | TGTGCCACCAGTGATCTAGGGGAACAGCCCCAGCATTTT
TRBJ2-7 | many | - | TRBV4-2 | CASSQDVELEQYF | TGTGCCAGCAGCCAAGATGTTGAGCTCGAGCAGTACTTC
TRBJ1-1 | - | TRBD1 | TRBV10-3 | CAIRGQGGTEAFF | TGTGCCATCAGGGGGCAGGGGGGCACTGAAGCTTTCTTT
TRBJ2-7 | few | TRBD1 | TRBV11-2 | CASSPSGGGTEEQYF | TGTGCCAGCAGCCCCAGTGGGGGTGGGACAGAGGAGCAGTACTTC
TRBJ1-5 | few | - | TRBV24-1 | CATSEGRNQPQHF | TGTGCCACCAGTGAGGGCAGGAATCAGCCCCAGCATTTT
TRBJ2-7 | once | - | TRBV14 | CASSKGPGPPYEQYF | TGTGCCAGCAGTAAGGGGCCGGGGCCCCCCTACGAGCAGTACTTC
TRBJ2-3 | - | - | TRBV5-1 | CASSSSLSLTDTQYF | TGCGCCAGCAGCTCTTCGTTATCTCTCACAGATACGCAGTATTTT
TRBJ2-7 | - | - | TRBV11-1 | CASSPGSQTYEQYF | TGTGCCAGCAGCCCTGGTAGTCAGACCTACGAGCAGTACTTC
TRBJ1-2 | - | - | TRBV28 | CASSVAGGANYGYTF | TGTGCCAGCAGTGTAGCGGGGGGCGCAAACTATGGCTACACCTTC
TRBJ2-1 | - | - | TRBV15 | CATSRGAERSLGNEQFF | TGTGCCACCAGCAGGGGGGCAGAGCGGTCCCTGGGGAATGAGCAGTTCTTC
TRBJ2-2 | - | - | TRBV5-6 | CASSAGLATGELFF | TGTGCCAGCAGCGCCGGACTGGCCACCGGGGAGCTGTTTTTT
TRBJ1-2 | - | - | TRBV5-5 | CASSLVAGPNYGYTF | TGTGCCAGCAGCTTGGTGGCAGGTCCTAACTATGGCTACACCTTC
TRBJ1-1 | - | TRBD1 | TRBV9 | CASSVGDRGQRAFF | TGTGCCAGCAGCGTAGGGGACAGGGGGCAGCGAGCTTTCTTT
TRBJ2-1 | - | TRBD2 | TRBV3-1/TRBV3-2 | CASSQVAGVLYNEQFF | TGTGCCAGCAGCCAAGTAGCGGGGGTTTTATACAATGAGCAGTTCTTC
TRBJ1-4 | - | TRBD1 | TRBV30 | CAWSVRRGTGASNEKLFF | TGTGCCTGGAGTGTACGAAGGGGGACAGGGGCGTCGAATGAAAAACTGTTTTTT
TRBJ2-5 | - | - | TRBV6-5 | CASSYSETQYF | TGTGCCAGCAGTTACTCGGAGACCCAGTACTTC